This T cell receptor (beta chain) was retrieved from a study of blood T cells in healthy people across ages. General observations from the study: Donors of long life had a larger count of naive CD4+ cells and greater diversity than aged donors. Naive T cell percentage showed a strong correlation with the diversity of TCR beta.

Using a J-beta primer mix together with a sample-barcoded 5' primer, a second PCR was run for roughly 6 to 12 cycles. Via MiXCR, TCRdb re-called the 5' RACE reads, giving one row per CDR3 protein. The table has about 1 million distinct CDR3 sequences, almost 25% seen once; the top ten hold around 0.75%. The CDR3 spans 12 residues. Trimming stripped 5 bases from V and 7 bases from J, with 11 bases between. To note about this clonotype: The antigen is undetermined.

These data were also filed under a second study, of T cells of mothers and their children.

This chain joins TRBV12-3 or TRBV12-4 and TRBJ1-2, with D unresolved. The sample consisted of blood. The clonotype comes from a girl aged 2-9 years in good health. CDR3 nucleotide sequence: TGTGCCAGCAGTACGGGAGTCCCTGGCTACACCTTC. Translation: CASSTGVPGYTF.